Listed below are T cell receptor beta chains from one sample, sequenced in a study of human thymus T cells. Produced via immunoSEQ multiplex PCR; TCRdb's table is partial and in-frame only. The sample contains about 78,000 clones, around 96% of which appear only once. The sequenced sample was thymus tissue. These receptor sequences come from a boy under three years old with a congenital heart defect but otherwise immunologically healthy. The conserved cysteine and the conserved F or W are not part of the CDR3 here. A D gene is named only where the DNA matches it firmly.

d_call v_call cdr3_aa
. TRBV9 ASSVDLRGEQY
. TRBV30 AWSAVGGHGNTIY
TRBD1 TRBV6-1 ASSVGRGRVNGYT
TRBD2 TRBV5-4 ASSLSSGRPATSTDTQY
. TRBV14 ASSLGFLDPHNEQF
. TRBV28 ASSPNYYEQY
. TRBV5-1 ASSLSCSDEQF
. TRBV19 ASSISPSSSQQY
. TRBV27 ASSYISNQPQH
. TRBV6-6 ASSPNRGSDEQF
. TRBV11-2 ASSPGLFLKY
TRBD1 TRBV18 ASSPKDRSDQPQH
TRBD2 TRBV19 ASSIGYMNGRRNNEQF
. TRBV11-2 ASSLSRYRSTDTQY
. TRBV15 ATSKASARETQY
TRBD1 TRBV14 ASSQDTGTGAAYEQY
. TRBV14 ASSPENTGELF
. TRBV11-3 ASSLGAYQETQY
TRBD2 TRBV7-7 ASSLQAGSYNEQF
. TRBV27 ASSPPGGRRIDEQF
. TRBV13 ASIPREGMESF
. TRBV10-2 ASSEQGRGNYGYT
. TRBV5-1 ASSLSGGNTGELF
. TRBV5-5 ASSLYFDQETQY
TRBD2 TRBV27 ASTSKIDPGGRASYEQY
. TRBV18 ASSPDRRDGKNIQY
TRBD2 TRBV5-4 ASSETSGSSDEQF
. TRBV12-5 ASGQDGGISAF
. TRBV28 ASTAAGVSGNTIY
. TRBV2 ASSERARRVYGTDTQY
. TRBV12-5 ASGPPGDGADYEQY
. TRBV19 ASSLRDTTDTQY
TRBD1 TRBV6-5 ASSPEYRGEAF
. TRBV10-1 ASSLRPRRGAF
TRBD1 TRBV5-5 ASSSTGGAGTEAF
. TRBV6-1 ASPGSGYTSYEQY
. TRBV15 ATSRVVSGQPQH
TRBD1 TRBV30 AWSGRDRGEQY
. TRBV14 ASSQDSRGRGELF
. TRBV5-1 ASSPMDSYEQY
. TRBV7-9 ASSLVVPVNTEAF
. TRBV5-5 ASSATQRAYEQY